This T cell receptor beta chain came from a study of blood T cell repertoires in COVID-19. Study overall: Collection of acute and convalescent COVID-19 samples took place in the United States, Italy and Spain. PBMCs, B-cell-depleted T cells, or T cells were the source of the cDNA or gDNA that made up the material.

Per the original methods: Nucleated cell number was recorded as an estimate derived from reference gene primer amplification. Libraries were prepared by immunoSEQ multiplex PCR; TCRdb keeps only in-frame clonotypes and omits some of them. The V and J calls and clone size come from that table; D and trimming were worked out from the DNA. The sample shows under 30,000 clones, nearly 90% of them seen only once. Looked up from germline, CDR1 is LNHDA and CDR2 is SQIVND (reference sequence). CDR3 size: 14 residues. Trimming shortened V by 8 bases and J by 7 bases, and 20 bases separated the two germline ends.

The J gene is TRBJ1-1, the V gene TRBV19; tentative D call: TRBD1 (6 bases). The clonotype was recovered from a human donor in a cohort sampled during active COVID-19. Source material: peripheral blood. CDR3 sequence reads: CASGSGVIGGEAFF. The CDR3 DNA reads TGTGCCAGTGGCTCAGGGGTAATTGGTGGTGAAGCTTTCTTT.